The T cell receptor beta chain described here comes from a study of shared clonotypes between healthy human individuals (dated by TCRdb to between 2020 and 2021). About the investigation overall: A few men and two women, aged 18 to 49 years, made up the cohort. For each donor, three plates each were used for CD4 naive and CD4 memory, two plates were used for CD8 naive, and one plate was used for CD8 memory. To estimate repertoire size and how much clonotype sharing occurs between individuals, the study deeply sequenced the blood TCR repertoires of 4 to 6 healthy adults. Libraries were prepared and TCR repertoires were sequenced by different laboratories using diverse techniques, in order to increase sequencing depth and limit assay-specific biases. Per donor, leukapheresis produced somewhere between about 0.94 and 10 billion PBMCs. General conclusions and limits of the study: Even with the large sequencing depth, rarefaction of the sorted-subset datasets indicated that sequencing was incomplete. Compared with non-shared clonotypes, clonotypes shared by all four sorted-subset donors had higher generation probabilities. Pairwise subsampling indicated that sequencing depth was expected to affect the degree of clonotype sharing among donors. Across four donors, roughly 5.1% of naive CD4, roughly 3.3% of naive CD8, 2.3% of memory CD4, and approximately 0.4% of memory CD8 clonotypes were shared. Naive subsets generally had larger estimated clonotype richness than memory subsets. Only blood was sampled, and tissue TCR repertoires likely differ from those in blood. Because the study included only a small number of donors, the genetic and exposure-history diversity represented was limited.

As for this clone: The clone's antigen remains unknown. Base qualities are not provided; no much larger clone lies one nucleotide away. The same CDR3 can be traced to other DNA sequences in this sample.

The donors were healthy, HIV-negative adults who had no recently reported acute infections or vaccinations. All donors were Caucasian adults living in Nashville, Tennessee, USA. Magnetic negative selection was used to enrich CD4+ T cells, after which naive cells were positively selected on CD45RA and the negative fraction became the memory subset. After blood collection by leukapheresis, PBMCs were isolated using Ficoll-Histopaque density gradient centrifugation and then cryopreserved in the vapor phase of liquid nitrogen. Analytical flow cytometry was used to check the purity and quantity of each magnetically sorted T cell population. Genomic DNA was isolated from every sorted fraction and measured by UV absorbance on a Nanodrop 2000c. CDR1 and CDR2, per the germline V gene, are SGHTA and FQGTGA. Taken from cysteine to phenylalanine, the CDR3 has 15 residues. The only DNA kept is the CDR3, 45 bases in frame from the first base. Compared with germline, V lacks 3 bases and J lacks 7 bases; bases without a gene match: 6.

Using the deep immunoSEQ assay, TCR CDR3 regions were amplified from genomic DNA by multiplex PCR. Extracted genomic DNA from each cell subset was spread evenly across all wells of several immunoSEQ 96-well plates, with each plate serving as a replicate. Each replicate PCR for sorted subsets received roughly 200 ng genomic DNA, equal to roughly 29,000 T cell genomes. Purified libraries were measured with a Qubit 3.0 fluorometer, size-checked on a Bioanalyzer 2100, and measured again with the KAPA Library Quantification kit. Each immunoSEQ 96-well plate was sequenced on its own single-read 150-cycle Illumina NextSeq 550 flow cell. The original pipeline was this. The immunoSEQ output contained only junctional sequences without quality scores, so filtering could not match that applied to full-length reads. Sequences were annotated with PyIR, a Python wrapper for IgBLAST v1.9, and V/J genes and CDR3 were assigned using IMGT germline references. Any read was removed if the V/J assignment was weak (E-value above 1e-6), the CDR3 was missing, or the read contained stop codons, out-of-frame junctions, or ambiguous translated residues. V3J clonotypes were defined by identical inferred V gene, J gene, and CDR3 amino acid sequence. Percentage overlap between repertoires was computed as shared unique clonotypes divided by the size of the smaller repertoire. Three approaches were used to assess repertoire richness: RTK rarefaction, the Chao1 estimator, and Recon v2.1 estimates of unobserved clonotypes. Generation probabilities were computed with OLGA for all TCRbeta clonotypes obtained by the gDNA method from a handful of donors. TCRdb limited this immuneACCESS table to in-frame rearrangements with V and J called. A share of clones is missing; checked studies link under half to unresolved V genes, and the rest is unexplained. The V and J calls and clone size were taken over from that table, and D and trimming were inferred from the DNA. Here the sample has about 1.5 million clones; approximately 98% occur a single time. About 0.45% of the sample belongs to the ten largest clones.

The V and J genes are TRBV7-3 and TRBJ2-1, with 10 middle bases fitting TRBD2. The sample consisted of naive CD4+ T cells sorted from blood. Interpreted using the paper, the cell subset or site label stands for: CD45RA+ positively selected. This TCR came from a man aged 30 to 39 in good health. The sequenced DNA: TGTGCCAGCAGCTTCCTAGCGGGAGCCGGTAATGAGCAGTTCTTC. This codes for CASSFLAGAGNEQFF.